Listed here is a single T cell receptor beta chain. Per the study methods: Estimation of nucleated cell counts relied on the amplification of reference gene primers. Some clones are missing from TCRdb's copy, which holds only in-frame ones; the method was immunoSEQ multiplex PCR. D and trimming were read from the DNA, whereas the V and J calls and clone size are those reported in that table. The sample lists some 120,000 clones, approximately 85% occurring once. The sample belongs to a study of blood T cell repertoires in COVID-19. Study at large: Whether acute or convalescent, the COVID-19 samples came from the United States, Italy and Spain. PBMCs, B-cell-depleted T cells, or T cells were the source of the cDNA or gDNA that made up the material.

Germline CDR1 is LNHDA and CDR2 is SQIVND (reference sequence). V lost 7 bases and J lost 4; bases outside the gene matches: 11. The CDR3 is 15 amino acids. V usage is TRBV19 and J usage is TRBJ1-2; TRBD1 agrees at 8 bases. Sequences were obtained from peripheral blood. The source of this sequence is a human donor in a cohort sampled during active COVID-19. CDR3 sequence reads: CASTPRDRTLYGYTF. CDR3 DNA sequence: TGTGCCAGTACCCCAAGGGACAGGACCCTCTATGGCTACACCTTC.